This T cell receptor (beta chain) was obtained from a study of memory CD4+ T cells and cytomegalovirus serostatus. Study-level information: Of the healthy Belgian adults, roughly ten were CMV seropositive and 20 to 30 seronegative. Points from the study as a whole: The CMV-associated TCR signature appears largely within the CD4+ memory repertoire. Each of 65 to 75 CMV-associated TCRbeta sequences occurred in one to five individuals.

The sort gate was single viable CD3+CD4+CD8-CD45RO+ cells for memory CD4+ T cells. Regarding this clone: The antigen is undetermined.

This CDR3 is built from 13 residues. CDR1 and CDR2 (germline): MDHEN, SYDVKM. V was clipped by 5 bases and J by 2 bases, with 8 bases between them. Clones were read by immunoSEQ multiplex PCR, and TCRdb kept only the in-frame ones, dropping some. Of tens of thousands of clones detected, less than 85% appear once; the ten largest clones hold 0.5%. Sequenced material: memory CD4+ T cells from blood. V is TRBV28 and J is TRBJ2-3; no clear D gene. This clonotype was sampled from an adult in good health and CMV-seronegative. Some clones in this sample may be carry-over from other donors' samples. CDR3 in DNA: TGTGCCAGCAGTGATGAGATCACAGATACGCAGTATTTT. Protein product: CASSDEITDTQYF.